This T cell receptor (beta chain) was observed in a study of blood T cell repertoires in COVID-19. Study information: Samples came from the United States, Italy and Spain, spanning acute and convalescent COVID-19. T cells, B-cell-depleted T cells, or PBMCs supplied cDNA or gDNA.

In the source study's methods: Nucleated cell counts were estimated from reference gene primer amplification. Profiling relied on immunoSEQ multiplex PCR, and the TCRdb table lists in-frame clones only, not all of them. V, J and clone size were drawn from that table, and D and trimming were deduced from the DNA. The sample contains 150,000 to 200,000 clones, about 80% of which appear only once. The CDR3 has 13 amino acids. Deletions cut 4 bases from V and 3 bases from J, with 12 bases between. CDR1 is SQVTM, CDR2 ANQGSEA, per germline. This clone was seen only a few times. Sequencing was carried out using peripheral blood. The receptor was isolated from a woman in her 70s with acute or convalescent COVID-19. The J gene is TRBJ1-1, the V gene TRBV29-1; D call uncertain. Written as DNA, the CDR3 is TGCAGCGTTGTGTCCTCTCAGGACACTGAAGCTTTCTTT. It is translated as CSVVSSQDTEAFF.